This T cell receptor beta chain was identified during a study of breast tumors, draining lymph nodes, adjacent tissues. Findings and caveats of the study: That most tumor T cells come from lymph nodes remained unproven. Tumors had less TCR diversity than lymph nodes, more than nontumor tissue. The data were judged consistent with most tumor T cells coming from lymph node and expanding in tumor. Compared with basal-like, luminal-like tumors shared significantly more repertoire with nontumor tissue.

The CDR3 is made up of 14 amino acids. Per the germline V gene, CDR1 is SGHNT and CDR2 is YYREEE (reference sequence). The lymph nodes were axillary draining lymph nodes from breast cancer patients. Notes on this clonotype: What it recognizes is unknown. A much bigger clone sits one base away, suggesting this may be a read error.

One entry per CDR3 protein, called by TCRdb with MiXCR from the multiplex PCR reads. Found here are roughly 80,000 distinct CDR3 sequences, under 25% of them singletons; the top ten hold about 2.5%. The TCR sequence derives from a female donor with breast cancer. Some clones in this sample may be carry-over from other donors' samples. Sequenced sample: axillary lymph node tissue. The V call is TRBV5-4, the J call TRBJ1-4, with TRBD1 as a possible D gene (5 bases). CDR3: CGSSQWDVNEKLFF. The CDR3 nucleotides read TGTGGCAGCAGCCAATGGGACGTTAATGAAAAACTGTTTTTT.